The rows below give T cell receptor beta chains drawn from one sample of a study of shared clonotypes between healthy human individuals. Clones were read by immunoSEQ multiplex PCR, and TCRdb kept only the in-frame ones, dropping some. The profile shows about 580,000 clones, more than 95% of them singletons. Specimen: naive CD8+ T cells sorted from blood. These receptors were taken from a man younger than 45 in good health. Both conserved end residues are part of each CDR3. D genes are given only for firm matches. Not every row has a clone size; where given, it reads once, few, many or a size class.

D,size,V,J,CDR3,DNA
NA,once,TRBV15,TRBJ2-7,CATSRDRAAYEQYF,TGTGCCACCAGCAGAGATCGGGCAGCTTACGAGCAGTACTTC
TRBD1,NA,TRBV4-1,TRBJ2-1,CASSYRGSPYNEQFF,TGCGCCAGCAGTTACAGGGGGTCCCCCTACAATGAGCAGTTCTTC
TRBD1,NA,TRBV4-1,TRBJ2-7,CASSRGQGVDEQYF,TGCGCCAGCAGCCGAGGACAGGGGGTGGACGAGCAGTACTTC
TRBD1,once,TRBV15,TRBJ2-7,CATNRTGNCSYEQYF,TGTGCCACGAATCGGACAGGGAATTGCTCCTACGAGCAGTACTTC
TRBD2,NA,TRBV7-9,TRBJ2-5,CASSSRNSGTSRETQYF,TGTGCCAGCAGCAGTCGTAATAGCGGGACTAGTCGAGAGACCCAGTACTTC
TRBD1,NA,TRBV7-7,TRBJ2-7,CASSLGQGGFEQYF,TGTGCCAGCAGCTTGGGACAGGGAGGGTTCGAGCAGTACTTC
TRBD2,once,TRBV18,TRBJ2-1,CASSPPIAGDREQFF,TGTGCCAGCTCACCACCGATAGCGGGAGACCGGGAGCAGTTCTTC
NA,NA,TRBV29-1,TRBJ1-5,CSVVGNNQPQHF,TGCAGCGTTGTAGGGAACAATCAGCCCCAGCATTTT
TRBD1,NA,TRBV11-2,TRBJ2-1,CASSSQPGQGLNNEQFF,TGTGCCAGCAGCTCCCAACCGGGACAGGGGCTTAACAATGAGCAGTTCTTC
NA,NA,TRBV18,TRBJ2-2,CASSPPGVELFF,TGTGCCAGCTCACCACCAGGGGTGGAGCTGTTTTTT
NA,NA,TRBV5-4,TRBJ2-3,CASKFGPEVEDTQYF,TGTGCCAGCAAATTCGGGCCCGAAGTTGAAGATACGCAGTATTTT
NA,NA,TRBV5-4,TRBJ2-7,CASSLEGWTTYEQYF,TGTGCCAGCAGCTTGGAAGGCTGGACTACCTACGAGCAGTACTTC
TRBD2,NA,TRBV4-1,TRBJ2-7,CASSQEFAGGLYYEQYF,TGCGCCAGCAGCCAAGAGTTCGCGGGAGGGCTGTATTACGAGCAGTACTTC
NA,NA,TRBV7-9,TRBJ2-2,CASSLGIGELFF,TGTGCCAGCAGCCTCGGGATCGGGGAGCTGTTTTTT
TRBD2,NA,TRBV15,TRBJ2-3,CATSREGTRDTQYF,TGTGCCACCAGCAGAGAAGGGACTAGGGATACGCAGTATTTT
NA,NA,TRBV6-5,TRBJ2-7,CASSYSSAGDEQYF,TGTGCCAGCAGTTACTCGAGTGCTGGGGACGAGCAGTACTTC
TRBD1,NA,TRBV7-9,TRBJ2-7,CASSSNRGPYEQYF,TGTGCCAGCAGCTCAAACAGGGGGCCTTACGAGCAGTACTTC
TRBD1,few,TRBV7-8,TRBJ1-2,CASAPGQGASGYTF,TGTGCCAGCGCGCCGGGACAGGGGGCCAGCGGCTACACCTTC
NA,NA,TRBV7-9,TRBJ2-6,CASSRIEGGDGANVLTF,TGTGCCAGCAGCCGAATAGAGGGGGGGGACGGGGCCAACGTCCTGACTTTC
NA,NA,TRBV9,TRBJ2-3,CASSVEPGVTDTQYF,TGTGCCAGCAGCGTAGAGCCGGGAGTCACAGATACGCAGTATTTT
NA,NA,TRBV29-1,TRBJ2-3,CSVEDRRDNTDTQYF,TGCAGCGTTGAAGATAGGAGGGACAACACAGATACGCAGTATTTT
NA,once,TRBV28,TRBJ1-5,CASSLGGIANQPQHF,TGTGCCAGCAGTTTGGGAGGGATCGCCAATCAGCCCCAGCATTTT
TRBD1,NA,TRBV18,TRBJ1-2,CASSPAGTGFYNYGYTF,TGTGCCAGCTCACCCGCCGGGACAGGTTTCTATAACTATGGCTACACCTTC
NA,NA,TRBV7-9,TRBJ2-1,CASSGSSSYNGQFF,TGTGCCAGCAGTGGTAGTAGCTCCTACAATGGGCAGTTCTTC
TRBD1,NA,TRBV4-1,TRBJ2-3,CASSYPQGAGEDTQYF,TGCGCCAGCAGCTACCCACAGGGGGCCGGGGAAGATACGCAGTATTTT
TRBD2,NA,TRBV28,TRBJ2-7,CASSSGLAGVHEQYF,TGTGCCAGCAGTTCGGGGCTAGCGGGAGTTCACGAGCAGTACTTC
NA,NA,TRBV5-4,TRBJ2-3,CASSFGTDTQYF,TGTGCCAGCAGCTTTGGCACAGATACGCAGTATTTT
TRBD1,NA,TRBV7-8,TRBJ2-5,CASSLGQGIQTQYF,TGTGCCAGCAGCTTGGGACAGGGCATCCAGACCCAGTACTTC
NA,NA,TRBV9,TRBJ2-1,CASSGPAPQQFF,TGTGCCAGCAGCGGGCCAGCGCCCCAGCAGTTCTTC
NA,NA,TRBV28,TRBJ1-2,CASSFRGNYGYTF,TGTGCCAGCAGTTTTCGAGGGAACTATGGCTACACCTTC
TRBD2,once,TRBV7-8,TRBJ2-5,CASSLGGIAGETQYF,TGTGCCAGCAGCTTAGGTGGGATAGCGGGGGAGACCCAGTACTTC
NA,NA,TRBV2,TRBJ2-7,CASSGGRYEQYF,TGTGCCAGCAGTGGAGGGCGCTACGAGCAGTACTTC
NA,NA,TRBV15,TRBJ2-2,CATSIGLLGARTGELFF,TGTGCCACCAGCATTGGCCTCCTGGGGGCACGCACCGGGGAGCTGTTTTTT
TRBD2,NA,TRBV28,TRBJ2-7,CASSLSSGSPVEQYF,TGTGCCAGCAGTTTATCCAGCGGGAGCCCCGTCGAGCAGTACTTC
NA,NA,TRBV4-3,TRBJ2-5,CASSQLLGGIPETQYF,TGCGCCAGCAGCCAACTACTTGGGGGAATCCCAGAGACCCAGTACTTC
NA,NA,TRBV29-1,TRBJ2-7,CSVEDNSYEQYF,TGCAGCGTCGAGGACAACTCCTACGAGCAGTACTTC
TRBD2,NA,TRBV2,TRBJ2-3,CASSPGLATDTQYF,TGTGCCAGCAGTCCGGGACTAGCAACAGATACGCAGTATTTT
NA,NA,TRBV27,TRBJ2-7,CASSLLDSYEQYF,TGTGCCAGCAGTTTATTGGACAGCTACGAGCAGTACTTC
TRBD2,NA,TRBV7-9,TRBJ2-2,CASSSQLPGLAGALFF,TGTGCCAGCAGCTCACAGTTACCGGGACTAGCGGGAGCCCTGTTTTTT
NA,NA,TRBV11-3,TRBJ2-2,CASSSRDTGELFF,TGTGCCAGCAGCTCACGGGACACCGGGGAGCTGTTTTTT
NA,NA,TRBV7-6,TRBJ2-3,CASSLAAQPGGDTQYF,TGTGCCAGCAGCTTAGCCGCCCAGCCCGGTGGGGATACGCAGTATTTT
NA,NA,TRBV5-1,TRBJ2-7,CASSEGPRASYEQYF,TGCGCCAGCAGCGAGGGCCCCAGGGCCTCCTACGAGCAGTACTTC
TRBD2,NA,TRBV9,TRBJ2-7,CASSVDGTSSYEQYF,TGTGCCAGCAGCGTAGATGGGACTAGTTCCTACGAGCAGTACTTC
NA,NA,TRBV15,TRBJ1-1,CATSRVSGTEAFF,TGTGCCACCAGCAGAGTTAGTGGGACTGAAGCTTTCTTT
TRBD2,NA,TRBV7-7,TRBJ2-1,CASSSAGVDNEQFF,TGTGCTAGCAGCTCGGCGGGGGTTGACAATGAGCAGTTCTTC
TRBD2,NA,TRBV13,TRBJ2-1,CASSGLGLADGNEQFF,TGTGCCAGCAGTGGGTTGGGACTAGCGGATGGCAATGAGCAGTTCTTC
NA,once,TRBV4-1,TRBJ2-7,CASTQARGSPYEQYF,TGCGCCAGCACTCAGGCGCGTGGGAGCCCCTACGAGCAGTACTTC
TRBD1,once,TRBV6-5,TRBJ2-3,CASSSTGATDTQYF,TGTGCCAGCAGTTCGACAGGGGCCACAGATACGCAGTATTTT
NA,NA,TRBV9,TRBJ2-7,CASSVAQGPRYEQYF,TGTGCCAGCAGCGTAGCTCAGGGACCCCGCTACGAGCAGTACTTC
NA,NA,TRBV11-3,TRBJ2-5,CASSLGGSVEGLWETQYF,TGTGCCAGCAGCTTAGGGGGCTCGGTCGAGGGGCTCTGGGAGACCCAGTACTTC
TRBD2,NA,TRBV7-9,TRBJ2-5,CASSFYREGVETQYF,TGTGCCAGCAGCTTTTATCGGGAGGGGGTAGAGACCCAGTACTTC
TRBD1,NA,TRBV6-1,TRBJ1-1,CASVYRGIVEAFF,TGTGCCAGCGTCTACAGGGGAATCGTCGAAGCTTTCTTT
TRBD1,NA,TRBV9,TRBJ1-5,CASSITGASNQPQHF,TGTGCCAGCAGCATTACAGGGGCTAGCAATCAGCCCCAGCATTTT
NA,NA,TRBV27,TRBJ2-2,CASSLLRGSDTGELFF,TGTGCCAGCAGTTTACTAAGGGGATCCGACACCGGGGAGCTGTTTTTT
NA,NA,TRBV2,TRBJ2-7,CASRIQGTVTSYEQYF,TGTGCCAGCAGAATACAGGGCACCGTAACCTCCTACGAGCAGTACTTC
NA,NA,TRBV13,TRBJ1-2,CASSPRTGRGDGYTF,TGTGCCAGCAGCCCCCGAACAGGGAGAGGCGATGGCTACACCTTC
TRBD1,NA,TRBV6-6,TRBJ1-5,CASSYSGTGDQPQHF,TGTGCCAGCAGTTATTCCGGGACAGGCGATCAGCCCCAGCATTTT
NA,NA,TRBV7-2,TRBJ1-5,CASSLGAREGGNQPQHF,TGTGCCAGCAGCTTAGGAGCCAGGGAGGGTGGCAATCAGCCCCAGCATTTT